Each of the 8 T cell receptor beta chains below was sequenced from the same sample in a study of blood T cell repertoires in COVID-19. Libraries were prepared by immunoSEQ multiplex PCR; TCRdb keeps only in-frame clonotypes and omits some of them. This table has about 150,000 clones, around 82% appearing once. Sequencing was carried out using PBMCs or T cells enriched from blood (not recorded which). The receptors derive from a woman aged 45-65 years who had recovered from COVID-19.

The genes are TRBV28 and TRBJ2-7, with unresolved D. The CDR3 has 14 residues. CDR1 is MDHEN, CDR2 SYDVKM, per germline. Deletions cut 4 bases from V and 0 bases from J, with 10 bases between. The chain's CDR3 is CASSSLKSSYEQYV. CDR3 sequence (DNA): TGTGCCAGCAGTTCCCTAAAAAGCTCCTACGAGCAGTACGTC.

CDR3: CASTDGDRGGTTNEKLFF. The CDR3 nucleotides read TGTGCCAGTACCGATGGGGACAGGGGCGGTACAACTAATGAAAAACTGTTTTTT. The chain couples TRBV19 to TRBJ1-4; the match to TRBD1 covers 10 bases. This CDR3 comprises 18 residues. The ends lost 7 bases at V and 0 bases at J; junction bases unmatched: 11. In germline, CDR1 is LNHDA, CDR2 SQIVND (reference sequence).

In its sample, this clone was seen many times. V usage is TRBV28 and J usage is TRBJ2-2; 9 nucleotides line up with TRBD1. Germline V gives CDR1 MDHEN, CDR2 SYDVKM. Trimming took 4 bases from V and 6 from J; bases not matched to a gene: 9. The CDR3 contains 16 residues. CDR3 nucleotide sequence: TGTGCCAGCAGTTCGTATACAGGGGGCGAAGCCGGGGAGCTGTTTTTT. Translated: CASSSYTGGEAGELFF.

J is TRBJ2-2 and V is TRBV5-1; the match to TRBD2 covers 8 bases. Germline V gene sequence: CDR1 SGHRS, CDR2 YFSETQ. J gave up 7 bases and V 2 bases, and 4 bases lay outside the gene matches. The CDR3 extends over 14 amino acids. The CDR3 here is CASSFLAGLGELFF. CDR3 bases: TGCGCCAGCAGCTTTCTAGCGGGTCTCGGGGAGCTGTTTTTT.

This clone was observed a few times. The rearrangement joins TRBV12-5 to TRBJ1-6; D unresolved. Trimming took off 7 bases at V and 6 bases at J, with 7 bases between the two ends. Germline V gives CDR1 LGHNT, CDR2 FRNRAP. This CDR3 is 12 amino acids long. CDR3 DNA: TGTGCTAGTGCCACCGGTAATTCACCCCTCCACTTT. Its translation is CASATGNSPLHF.

As for this clone: The identical CDR3 is also encoded by other nucleotide sequences in the sample. This sequence joins TRBV12-3 or TRBV12-4 and TRBJ2-7; D is possibly TRBD1 (6 bases). V was clipped by 3 bases and J by 6 bases, with 6 bases between them. This CDR3 contains 11 residues. CDR3 nucleotides: TGTGCCAGCAGTTTCAGGGGCGAGCAGTACTTC. Amino acid sequence: CASSFRGEQYF.

The chain has TRBV27 and TRBJ2-2; TRBD2 matches 8 bases. Per germline, CDR1 MNHEY and CDR2 SMNVEV (reference sequence). The junction had 9 bases not matched to a gene; V was cut back by 4 bases and J by 5 bases. CDR3 length: 16 amino acids. The CDR3 nucleotides are TGTGCCAGCAGTTCTCGGGGGGGGCCGGGAACCGGGGAGCTGTTTTTT. Protein: CASSSRGGPGTGELFF.

The chain employs TRBV4-2 and TRBJ1-4; no reliable D call. Trimming shortened V by 0 bases and J by 6 bases, and 14 bases separated the two germline ends. CDR1 is LGHNA, CDR2 YNFKEQ, per germline. The CDR3 extends over 16 amino acids. The DNA of the CDR3 is TGTGCCAGCAGCCAAGACGCCAAATTACCGGATGAAAAACTGTTTTTT. Protein product: CASSQDAKLPDEKLFF.